Listed below are T cell receptor beta chains from one sample, sequenced in a study of T-cell memory formation after mild COVID-19. TCRdb reprocessed the 5' RACE reads via MiXCR and lists one record per CDR3 protein. The sample shows hundreds of thousands of distinct CDR3 sequences, around 21% of them seen only once. Sequenced: PBMCs or a T cell subset sorted from them (not recorded which). These receptors came from an adult woman who had mild COVID-19 (a few samples of this study predate the infection). Cell type and time point are not known. The CDR3 runs from the conserved cysteine through the conserved F or W. A D gene is named only where the DNA matches it firmly. Size values are once, few and many counts, or a class for expanded clones, and some rows have none.

DNA,CDR3,V,size,J,D
TGTGCCAGCAGTTTCGCACTTGACAATCAGCCCCAGCATTTT,CASSFALDNQPQHF,TRBV27,few,TRBJ1-5,.
TGCGCCAGCAGTTTGGGACTAGCGGGAGTGAAGACCCAGTACTTC,CASSLGLAGVKTQYF,TRBV5-1,.,TRBJ2-5,TRBD2
TGTGCCAGCAGTCCTCGAGGGACAGTCGAGCAGTACTTC,CASSPRGTVEQYF,TRBV6-2/TRBV6-3,.,TRBJ2-7,TRBD1
TGCGCCAGCAGCCAAGATGGAGGGGCAAGGCAAGAGACCCAGTACTTC,CASSQDGGARQETQYF,TRBV4-1,.,TRBJ2-5,.
TGTGCCAGCAGCGCGGGCCTCTACGAGCAGTACTTC,CASSAGLYEQYF,TRBV7-2,few,TRBJ2-7,.
TGTGCCAGCAGAGTTAGCGGGGACCACAATGAGCAGTTCTTC,CASRVSGDHNEQFF,TRBV7-9,few,TRBJ2-1,TRBD2
TGTGCCAGCAGCCCTAGGGCGGGGGATTACGAGCAGTACTTC,CASSPRAGDYEQYF,TRBV9,.,TRBJ2-7,TRBD2
TGCGCCAGCCCAAAAAGGGGGGGGTCGGACATTCAGTACTTC,CASPKRGGSDIQYF,TRBV4-3,few,TRBJ2-4,.
TGTGCCACCAGTGGCCAGAGCTACAATGAGCAGTTCTTC,CATSGQSYNEQFF,TRBV24-1,few,TRBJ2-1,.
TGCGCCAGCAGCCAACCCACCGGGACGGTCTCCTACGAGCAGTACTTC,CASSQPTGTVSYEQYF,TRBV4-1,.,TRBJ2-7,.
TGTGCCAGCAGTACTGGGACTTACACAGATACGCAGTATTTT,CASSTGTYTDTQYF,TRBV6-6,few,TRBJ2-3,.
TGTGCCAGCAGTTTATCAGGCTCCACTGAAGCTTTCTTT,CASSLSGSTEAFF,TRBV27,.,TRBJ1-1,.
TGCAGCGTTGAGTTGGGGTGGACAGTTTACAATGAGCAGTTCTTC,CSVELGWTVYNEQFF,TRBV29-1,few,TRBJ2-1,.
TGTGCCAGCAAACTAGCGGGGGGGCTTGATGAGCAGTTCTTC,CASKLAGGLDEQFF,TRBV5-6,.,TRBJ2-1,TRBD2
TGCAGTGCTAAACCGGGACAGGTGTATGGCTACACCTTC,CSAKPGQVYGYTF,TRBV20-1,.,TRBJ1-2,TRBD1
TGTGCCAGCAGTCCCGACAGGGTAGTTATAGCCAAAAACATTCAGTACTTC,CASSPDRVVIAKNIQYF,TRBV12-3/TRBV12-4,few,TRBJ2-4,TRBD1
TGTGCCAGCAGCCCGATAGCTAGGGCAGATACGCAGTATTTT,CASSPIARADTQYF,TRBV7-9,few,TRBJ2-3,.
TGTGCCAGCAGCTCGACTAGCGGGGGGTACCAAGAGACCCAGTACTTC,CASSSTSGGYQETQYF,TRBV7-9,.,TRBJ2-5,TRBD2
TGTGCCAGCAACAGGGACTCCCTCTACGAGCAGTACTTC,CASNRDSLYEQYF,TRBV12-3/TRBV12-4,few,TRBJ2-7,.
TGTGCCAGCAGTTACTCCCCAAAATACACTGAAGCTTTCTTT,CASSYSPKYTEAFF,TRBV6-5,.,TRBJ1-1,.
TGCGCCAGCAGCCAAGTCCAGAGTGAGCAGTTCTTC,CASSQVQSEQFF,TRBV4-1,few,TRBJ2-1,.
TGTGCCAGCAGCAAAGCGCTTAGACTAGCGGGATGGGAGAGTTACAATGAGCAGTTCTTC,CASSKALRLAGWESYNEQFF,TRBV21-1,.,TRBJ2-1,.
TGTGCTAGTGGTGGATCCCTCCGCGGGTCTGGCTACACCTTC,CASGGSLRGSGYTF,TRBV12-5,few,TRBJ1-2,.
TGTGCCAGCAGCTCCCGGACTAGCGCCCAGACCCAGTACTTC,CASSSRTSAQTQYF,TRBV7-9,.,TRBJ2-5,TRBD2
TGTGCCAGCAGTTTCGGGACAGGGCGACAGCCCCAGCATTTT,CASSFGTGRQPQHF,TRBV12-3/TRBV12-4,.,TRBJ1-5,TRBD1
TGCGCCAGCAGCCAGGGAGTGACAGGGAATAACATTCAGTACTTC,CASSQGVTGNNIQYF,TRBV5-1,.,TRBJ2-4,TRBD1
TGTGCCAGCGAGACTAGCGGGGCGTTTTACAATGAGCAGTTCTTC,CASETSGAFYNEQFF,TRBV6-2/TRBV6-3,few,TRBJ2-1,TRBD2
TGCAGTGCCGTAGACAGGGTCTATGGCTACACCTTC,CSAVDRVYGYTF,TRBV20-1,.,TRBJ1-2,TRBD1